This T cell receptor beta chain appears in the sequencing data of a study of T-cell reconstitution after alpha-beta-depleted transplantation in children. Regarding the study as a whole: Approximately two months post-transplant, alpha-beta T cells reportedly originated from several hundred expanded graft clones.

V gave up 1 base and J gave up 3 bases, with 12 bases separating them. CDR1 is MGHRA and CDR2 is YSYEKL in the germline V gene. The CDR3 is 15 amino acids. As for this clonotype: Its cognate antigen is unknown.

Unique molecular identifiers were built into the TCRbeta library. TCRdb fed the PCR reads into MiXCR, producing one record per CDR3 protein. This repertoire shows tens of thousands of distinct CDR3 sequences, approximately 18% found once; its top ten account for about 54%. The chain couples TRBV4-1 to TRBJ2-5, with D perhaps TRBD1 (5 bases). This TCR derives from a male patient under 10 years old who had a stem cell transplant for acute lymphoblastic leukemia, so the T cells may come from the graft donor. This specimen was PBMCs, mostly from graft donor cells, taken 360 days after TCRalphabeta/CD19-depleted stem cell transplant. CDR3 bases: TGCGCCAGCAGCCAAGGGGGCCCCTACAAAGAGACCCAGTACTTC. It encodes CASSQGGPYKETQYF.